The 16 T cell receptor beta chains in this list originate from one sample, sequenced in a study of T cell responses to AZD1222 COVID-19 vaccine. Clones were read by immunoSEQ multiplex PCR, and TCRdb kept only the in-frame ones, dropping some. Of almost 95,000 clones in the sample, roughly 85% were seen once. The specimen was peripheral blood, collected 28 days after the second AZD1222 dose. These TCRs come from an adult who received the AZD1222 COVID-19 vaccine.

This chain uses TRBV25-1 with TRBJ1-1; D gene unclear. Germline CDR1 and CDR2: MGHDK and SYGVNS. The CDR3 is 15 residues long. The V gene lost 5 bases and the J gene lost 3 bases, with 16 bases spanning the gap. The CDR3 protein is CASSPTPWADTEAFF. The CDR3 region has the DNA TGTGCCAGCAGTCCCACCCCTTGGGCCGACACTGAAGCTTTCTTT.

This clone has only a few counts. The chain uses TRBV27 and TRBJ2-2, with 7 positions matching TRBD2. With V trimmed by 1 base and J by 7 bases, 9 bases remained unmatched. In germline, CDR1 is MNHEY, CDR2 SMNVEV (reference sequence). The CDR3 sequence is 16 residues long. The CDR3 protein is CASSLWGRATNGELFF. The CDR3 coding sequence is TGTGCCAGCAGTTTATGGGGGAGGGCCACTAACGGGGAGCTGTTTTTT.

The V and J genes are TRBV4-3 and TRBJ1-1; D may be TRBD1 (5 bases). The CDR3 has 15 residues. Germline V gene sequence: CDR1 LGHNA, CDR2 YSLEER. Deletions cut 0 bases from V and 1 base from J, with 9 bases between. The CDR3: CASSQDPGWNTEAFF. Here the CDR3 DNA reads TGCGCCAGCAGCCAAGACCCAGGGTGGAACACTGAAGCTTTCTTT.

The V and J genes are TRBV19 and TRBJ1-1; D uncertain. V was cut by 3 bases and J by 0 bases, with 11 bases left in between. There are 15 residues in the CDR3. CDR1 is LNHDA, CDR2 SQIVND, per germline (reference sequence). For the CDR3, the DNA is TGTGCCAGTAGTATCCCCGGGGATATGAACACTGAAGCTTTCTTT. This codes for CASSIPGDMNTEAFF.

The J gene is TRBJ1-2, the V gene TRBV28; D is uncertain. The CDR3 is 11 residues long. Trimming shortened V by 2 bases and J by 7 bases, and 5 bases separated the two germline ends. Per germline, CDR1 MDHEN and CDR2 SYDVKM. The CDR3, as DNA: TGTGCCAGCAGTTTAGGTTTTGGCTACACCTTC. Its protein is CASSLGFGYTF.

The chain employs TRBV19 and TRBJ1-5, with TRBD1 as a possible D gene (5 bases). V gave up 6 bases and J gave up 0 bases, with 12 bases separating them. CDR1 and CDR2 (germline): LNHDA, SQIVND (reference sequence). This CDR3 has 15 residues. For the CDR3, the DNA is TGTGCCAGTAGCACCGGACACTATAGCAATCAGCCCCAGCATTTT. Translated: CASSTGHYSNQPQHF.

V usage is TRBV4-2 and J usage is TRBJ2-5; D may correspond to TRBD1 or TRBD2 (5 bases each). The V gene lost 2 bases and the J gene lost 1 base, with 14 bases spanning the gap. The CDR3 consists of 16 residues. CDR1 LGHNA and CDR2 YNFKEQ come from the germline V gene. The CDR3 DNA reads TGTGCCAGCAGCCAACGGGACCTCGGGTCCCAAGAGACCCAGTACTTC. Its protein product is CASSQRDLGSQETQYF.

The V gene is TRBV6-4, the J gene TRBJ2-1, with 11 bases aligning to TRBD2. Germline values: CDR1 MRHNA, CDR2 SNTAGT. Trimming at V came to 2 bases and at J to 4 bases, leaving 7 bases not matched to a gene. The CDR3 has 17 residues. CDR3 nucleotides: TGTGCCAGCAGTGACCTGGCTAGCGGGGGGCCATACAATGAGCAGTTCTTC. Residues: CASSDLASGGPYNEQFF.

The chain links TRBV4-3 to TRBJ2-7; D tentatively fits TRBD1 or TRBD2 (7 bases each). CDR1 LGHNA and CDR2 YSLEER come from the germline V gene. Trimming took off 0 bases at V and 4 bases at J, with 16 bases between the two ends. The CDR3 loop spans 16 amino acids. The CDR3 sequence is CASSQDAGRGLYEQYF. The CDR3 DNA follows: TGCGCCAGCAGCCAAGACGCAGGGAGGGGGCTGTACGAGCAGTACTTC.

The rearrangement uses TRBV6-1 and TRBJ2-2; tentative D call: TRBD2 (6 bases). CDR1 MNHNS and CDR2 SASEGT come from the germline V gene. Trimming pared 6 bases from V and 2 bases from J, leaving 16 bases between. This CDR3 region has 16 residues. The CDR3 loop is CASSERVGGNTGELFF. CDR3 DNA: TGTGCCAGCAGCGAAAGGGTCGGGGGAAACACCGGGGAGCTGTTTTTT.

The V call is TRBV5-1, the J call TRBJ2-7; possibly TRBD1 for D (5 bases). Germline V gene data show CDR1 as SGHRS and CDR2 as YFSETQ. The CDR3 totals 12 residues. V was clipped by 5 bases and J by 3 bases, with 9 bases between them. CDR3 bases: TGCGCCAGCAGAGACAGTGACTACGAGCAGTACTTC. Translated: CASRDSDYEQYF.

The chain combines TRBV28 with TRBJ2-2; the match to TRBD2 covers 8 bases. Germline V gene lookup returns CDR1 MDHEN and CDR2 SYDVKM. J was trimmed by 6 bases and V by 3 bases; bases with no gene match: 6. CDR3 length: 15 residues. CDR3 in DNA: TGTGCCAGCAGTTTTCGGCTAGCGGGCTCCGGGGAGCTGTTTTTT. As protein: CASSFRLAGSGELFF.

This rearrangement joins TRBV4-2 to TRBJ1-1; D is unclear. Trimming shortened V by 1 base and J by 0 bases, and 18 bases separated the two germline ends. The CDR3 extends over 18 amino acids. Germline V gene data show CDR1 as LGHNA and CDR2 as YNFKEQ. Written as DNA, the CDR3 is TGTGCCAGCAGCCAAGTAAGTTTATTGAGGGCCCTGAACACTGAAGCTTTCTTT. Protein sequence: CASSQVSLLRALNTEAFF.

The V and J genes are TRBV3-1 (or the pseudogene TRBV3-2) and TRBJ2-1; 8 bases are shared with TRBD2. The CDR3 has 16 amino acids. Germline CDR1 is LGHDT and CDR2 is YNNKEL (reference sequence). V dropped 3 bases and J dropped 7; count of bases not matched to a gene: 11. The CDR3 sequence: CASSQEPGLGRNEQFF. The CDR3 DNA reads TGTGCCAGCAGCCAGGAGCCGGGACTAGGCCGGAATGAGCAGTTCTTC.

This clone was detected once. The chain combines TRBV6-5 with TRBJ2-6, with D unclear. The germline V gene encodes CDR1 MNHEY and CDR2 SVGAGI. V lost 10 bases and J lost 0, with 10 bases in between. CDR3 length: 14 amino acids. CDR3 region: CANGRDSGANVLTF. The CDR3 DNA is TGTGCCAACGGTAGGGACTCTGGGGCCAACGTCCTGACTTTC.

The chain employs TRBV18 and TRBJ1-2; D is possibly TRBD1 (6 bases). CDR3 length equals 15 residues. The V gene's germline CDR1 is KGHSH and CDR2 LQKENI. The ends were cut back, 1 base at V and 2 bases at J, with 11 bases in the middle. CDR3 protein: CASSPLAGVNYGYTF. The DNA for the CDR3 is TGTGCCAGCTCACCACTGGCAGGGGTCAACTATGGCTACACCTTC.